These 21 T cell receptor beta chains share one sample of origin, sequenced in a study of OX40 agonist ivuxolimab in advanced cancers. Sequenced by immunoSEQ multiplex PCR; TCRdb stores in-frame clones only, minus some. The table has around 57,000 clones, 82% seen once. Sequencing was performed on CD4+ or CD8+ T cells sorted from blood, taken in a trial of the OX40 agonist ivuxolimab. Receptor source: an adult with an advanced solid tumor such as melanoma, head and neck, liver or kidney cancer.

This chain connects TRBV19 to TRBJ2-7; D may be TRBD2 (7 bases). The CDR3 extends over 17 amino acids. Trimming removed 6 bases from V and 2 bases from J, with 23 bases in between. Germline CDR1 LNHDA, CDR2 SQIVND (reference sequence). CDR3 DNA: TGTGCCAGTAGCCACGCACGGGGGCGGGAGTTTACCTACGAGCAGTACTTC. Its translation: CASSHARGREFTYEQYF. Full variable domain (remainder filled in from reference TRBV19 and TRBJ2-7): DGGITQSPKYLFRKEGQNVTLSCEQNLNHDAMYWYRQDPGQGLRLIYYSQIVNDFQKGDIAEGYSVSREKKESFPLTVTSAQKNPTAFYLCASSHARGREFTYEQYFGPGTRLTVT.

The chain uses TRBV5-4 and TRBJ2-7; 7 positions agree with TRBD1. The V and J ends lost 4 bases and 5 bases, in that order; junction bases with no gene match: 9. This CDR3 has 14 amino acids. The V gene's germline CDR1 is SGHNT and CDR2 YYREEE (reference sequence). CDR3 residues: CASSPPGGRHEQYF. The CDR3 DNA is TGTGCCAGCAGCCCCCCAGGGGGAAGGCACGAGCAGTACTTC.

The chain uses TRBV28 and TRBJ2-1; D perhaps matches TRBD1 (5 bases). The V gene lost 7 bases and the J gene lost 4 bases, with 14 bases spanning the gap. The CDR3 loop spans 14 amino acids. Germline V CDR1 and CDR2: MDHEN, SYDVKM. The CDR3 DNA is TGTGCCAGCAAACGTCCCAGGGAATACAATGAGCAGTTCTTC. This encodes CASKRPREYNEQFF.

V gene TRBV19 combines with J gene TRBJ2-5, with D maybe TRBD2 (5 bases). The CDR3 has 13 amino acids. The V gene's germline CDR1 is LNHDA and CDR2 SQIVND (reference sequence). Trimming stripped 6 bases from V and 5 bases from J, with 13 bases between. CDR3 residues: CASSEGLAETQYF. The CDR3 bases are TGTGCCAGTAGCGAGGGTCTTGCGGAGACCCAGTACTTC.

The chain uses TRBV27 and TRBJ2-3; D is perhaps TRBD1 (6 bases). Germline-derived CDR1 and CDR2 are MNHEY and SMNVEV (reference sequence). The CDR3 has 15 amino acids. V lost 5 bases and J 4 bases, leaving 16 bases between the germline ends. This CDR3 is CASSPPGHRPDTQYF. CDR3 nucleotides: TGTGCCAGCAGTCCCCCGGGACACCGGCCAGATACGCAGTATTTT.

The chain couples TRBV2 to TRBJ2-7; TRBD2 matches 11 bases. The J segment lost 6 bases and the V segment lost 5 bases, leaving 12 bases of the junction unmatched. CDR1 and CDR2 from the germline V gene are SNHLY and FYNNEI. The CDR3 loop spans 16 amino acids. DNA for the CDR3: TGTGCCAGCAGTCTGGGGACCACTAGCGGGAGTGGCGAGCAGTACTTC. Its translation is CASSLGTTSGSGEQYF.

This chain uses TRBV19 with TRBJ2-1, with TRBD2 matching over 11 bases. The ends lost 7 bases at V and 8 bases at J; junction bases unmatched: 10. This CDR3 is 15 amino acids long. In germline, CDR1 is LNHDA, CDR2 SQIVND (reference sequence). CDR3 nucleotide sequence: TGTGCCAGTACTAGCGGGAGGCTTTGGATGGATGAGCAGTTCTTC. Protein: CASTSGRLWMDEQFF.

This chain uses TRBV6-1 with TRBJ1-3, with TRBD1 as a possible D gene (6 bases). Looked up from germline, CDR1 is MNHNS and CDR2 is SASEGT. Trimming removed 6 bases at V and 0 bases at J, with 12 bases between. The CDR3 loop spans 15 amino acids. The CDR3 loop is CASSLGAYSGNTIYF. In nucleotides, the CDR3 is TGTGCCAGCAGCCTGGGGGCCTACTCTGGAAACACCATATATTTT.

The chain couples TRBV14 to TRBJ2-2, with D uncertain. Germline CDR1 SGHDN, CDR2 FVKESK. V was shortened by 4 bases and J by 10 bases, with 10 bases between the two germline ends. This CDR3 comprises 12 residues. CDR3 loop: CASSRATAELFF. In DNA, the CDR3 is TGTGCCAGCAGCCGAGCTACGGCGGAGCTGTTTTTT.

Remarks on this clone: Other DNA sequences in the same sample also yield this CDR3. The rearrangement links TRBV4-2 to TRBJ2-5, with 11 bases matching TRBD2. J lost 2 bases, V lost 1 base, and 0 bases had no gene match. Per germline, CDR1 LGHNA and CDR2 YNFKEQ. CDR3 length equals 15 residues. The CDR3 coding sequence is TGTGCCAGCAGCCAAGGGACTAGCGGGCAAGAGACCCAGTACTTC. The encoded protein is CASSQGTSGQETQYF.

The chain employs TRBV7-6 and TRBJ2-1, with D tentatively TRBD2 (6 bases). Per the germline V gene, CDR1 is SGHVS and CDR2 is FNYEAQ. The CDR3 extends over 17 amino acids. The V end lost 1 base, the J end lost 0 bases, and 13 bases lay between the germline ends. The DNA for the CDR3 is TGTGCCAGCAGCTTAGACGGGGGTCAAAACTCCTACAATGAGCAGTTCTTC. Protein: CASSLDGGQNSYNEQFF.

The rearrangement links TRBV6-1 to TRBJ1-4; D uncertain. The CDR3 length is 14 residues. Germline V gives CDR1 MNHNS, CDR2 SASEGT. Trimming removed 2 bases at V and 7 bases at J, with 11 bases between. The CDR3 nucleotides are TGTGCCAGCAGTGAATACCACACGGGTGAAAAACTGTTTTTT. This codes for CASSEYHTGEKLFF.

The chain has TRBV27 and TRBJ1-2, with TRBD1 matching 8 bases. The germline V gene has CDR1 MNHEY and CDR2 SMNVEV (reference sequence). The V gene end was trimmed by 2 bases and the J gene end by 8 bases; junction bases not matched to a gene: 4. This CDR3 comprises 13 residues. The CDR3 DNA reads as TGTGCCAGCAGTTTAAGGACAGGGTTCGGCTACACCTTC. It encodes CASSLRTGFGYTF.

The chain carries TRBV19 and TRBJ2-4; 8 positions match TRBD2. This CDR3 contains 16 residues. CDR1 is LNHDA and CDR2 is SQIVND in the germline V gene (reference sequence). V shed 3 bases and J 0 bases; nucleotides not matched to a gene: 4. CDR3 loop: CASSITGGVAKNIQYF. As DNA, the CDR3 is TGTGCCAGTAGTATCACGGGAGGGGTAGCCAAAAACATTCAGTACTTC.

The chain combines TRBV27 with TRBJ1-2; tentative D call: TRBD1 (6 bases). Germline V gives CDR1 MNHEY, CDR2 SMNVEV (reference sequence). This CDR3 comprises 13 residues. Trimming stripped 2 bases from V and 7 bases from J, with 11 bases between. CDR3: CASSLNGGRGYTF. In DNA form, the CDR3 reads TGTGCCAGCAGTTTAAATGGGGGCCGTGGCTACACCTTC.

The chain couples TRBV18 to TRBJ2-7, with 7 bases matching TRBD1. The CDR3 totals 13 residues. Trimming removed 5 bases from V and 5 bases from J; junction bases left unmatched: 6. Germline loops: CDR1 KGHSH, CDR2 LQKENI. CDR3 nucleotides: TGTGCCAGCTCAGGACAGGCAGTCGACGAGCAGTACTTC. It translates to CASSGQAVDEQYF.

The V call is TRBV11-2, the J call TRBJ2-3, with 10 positions matching TRBD2. Unmatched junction bases numbered 8, after V lost 5 bases and J lost 3 bases. CDR3 length: 16 amino acids. The germline V gene has CDR1 SGHAT and CDR2 FQNNGV. CDR3 coding DNA: TGTGCCAGCAGCCCGATAGCGGGAGGAAGAACAGATACGCAGTATTTT. Translation gives CASSPIAGGRTDTQYF.

V gene TRBV30 combines with J gene TRBJ1-4; TRBD1 matches 8 bases. V lost 6 bases and J lost 3; bases outside the gene matches: 6. Germline V CDR1 and CDR2: GTSNPN, SVGIG (reference sequence). The CDR3 contains 14 residues. In DNA form, the CDR3 reads TGTGCCTGCGGACAGGGATCGGCTAATGAAAAACTGTTTTTT. Translation gives CACGQGSANEKLFF.

The V gene is TRBV29-1, the J gene TRBJ2-1; 8 bases align to TRBD2. This CDR3 has 14 amino acids. J lost 3 bases, V lost 7 bases, and 8 bases had no gene match. Germline CDR1 and CDR2: SQVTM and ANQGSEA. CDR3 sequence: CSATREDLYNEQFF. CDR3 nucleotide sequence: TGCAGCGCCACGCGGGAGGACCTCTACAATGAGCAGTTCTTC.

A few counts support this clone. The V gene is TRBV28, the J gene TRBJ2-7, with D possibly TRBD1 on 6 matching bases. This CDR3 has 12 amino acids. The germline V gene has CDR1 MDHEN and CDR2 SYDVKM. The ends were cut back, 6 bases at V and 4 bases at J, with 10 bases in the middle. CDR3 nucleotide sequence: TGTGCCAGCAGCCCACAGGGATACGAGCAGTACTTC. It translates to CASSPQGYEQYF.

The chain links TRBV5-4 to TRBJ2-7; no clear D gene. Looked up from germline, CDR1 is SGHNT and CDR2 is YYREEE (reference sequence). This CDR3 comprises 13 residues. V lost 1 base to trimming and J lost 3 bases, with 8 bases between them. This CDR3 is CASSLNQIYEQYF. The CDR3 DNA follows: TGTGCCAGCAGCTTGAATCAGATCTACGAGCAGTACTTC.